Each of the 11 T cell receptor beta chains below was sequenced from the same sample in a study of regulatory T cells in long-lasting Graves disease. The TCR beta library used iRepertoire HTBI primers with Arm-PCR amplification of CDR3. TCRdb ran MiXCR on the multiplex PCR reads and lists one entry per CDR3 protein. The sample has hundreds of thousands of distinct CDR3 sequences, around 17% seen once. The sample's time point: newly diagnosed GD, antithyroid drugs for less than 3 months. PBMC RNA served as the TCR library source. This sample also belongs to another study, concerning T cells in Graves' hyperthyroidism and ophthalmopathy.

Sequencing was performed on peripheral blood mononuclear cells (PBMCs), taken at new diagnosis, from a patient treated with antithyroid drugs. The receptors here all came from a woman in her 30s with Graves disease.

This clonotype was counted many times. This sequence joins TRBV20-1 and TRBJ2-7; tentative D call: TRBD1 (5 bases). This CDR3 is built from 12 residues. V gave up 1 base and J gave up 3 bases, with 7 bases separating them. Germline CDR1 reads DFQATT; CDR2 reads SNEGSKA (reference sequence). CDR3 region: CSARGQGYEQYF. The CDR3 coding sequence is TGCAGTGCTAGAGGGCAGGGCTACGAGCAGTACTTC.

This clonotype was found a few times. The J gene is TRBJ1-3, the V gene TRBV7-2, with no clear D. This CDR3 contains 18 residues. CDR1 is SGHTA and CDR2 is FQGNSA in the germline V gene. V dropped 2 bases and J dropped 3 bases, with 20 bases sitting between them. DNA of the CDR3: TGTGCCAGCAGCTTAATTGATGCTTCTGGGGTTAGTGGAAACACCATATATTTT. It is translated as CASSLIDASGVSGNTIYF.

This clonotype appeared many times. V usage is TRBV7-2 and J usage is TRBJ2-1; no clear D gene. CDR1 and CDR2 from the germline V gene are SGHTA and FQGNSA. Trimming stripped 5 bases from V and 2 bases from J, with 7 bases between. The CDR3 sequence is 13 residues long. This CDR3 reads CASSAPTYNEQFF. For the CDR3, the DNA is TGTGCCAGCAGCGCCCCCACCTACAATGAGCAGTTCTTC.

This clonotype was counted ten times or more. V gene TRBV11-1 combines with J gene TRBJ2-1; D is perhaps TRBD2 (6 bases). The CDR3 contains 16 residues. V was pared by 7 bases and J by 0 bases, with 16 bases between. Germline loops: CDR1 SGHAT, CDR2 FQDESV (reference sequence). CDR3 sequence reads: CASNKKGGDSYNEQFF. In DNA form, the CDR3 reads TGTGCCAGCAACAAAAAGGGAGGAGACTCCTACAATGAGCAGTTCTTC.

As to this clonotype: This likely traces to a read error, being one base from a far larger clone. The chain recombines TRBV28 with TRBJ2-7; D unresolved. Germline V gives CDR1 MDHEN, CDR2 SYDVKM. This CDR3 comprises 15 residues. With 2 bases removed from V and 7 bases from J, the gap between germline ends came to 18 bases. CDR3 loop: CASSLAALTYNEQYF. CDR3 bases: TGTGCCAGCAGTTTAGCGGCTCTCACTTACAATGAGCAGTACTTC. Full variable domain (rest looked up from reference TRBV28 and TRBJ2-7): DVKVTQSSRYLVKRTGEKVFLECVQDMDHENMFWYRQDPGLGLRLIYFSYDVKMKEKGDIPEGYSVSREKKERFSLILESASTNQTSMYLCASSLAALTYNEQYFGPGTRLTVT.

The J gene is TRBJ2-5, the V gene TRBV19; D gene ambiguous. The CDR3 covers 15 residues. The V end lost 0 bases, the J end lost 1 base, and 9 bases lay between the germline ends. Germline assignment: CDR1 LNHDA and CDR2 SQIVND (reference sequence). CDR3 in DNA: TGTGCCAGTAGTATAGAGGCCGCGGTCCAAGAGACCCAGTACTTC. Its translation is CASSIEAAVQETQYF.

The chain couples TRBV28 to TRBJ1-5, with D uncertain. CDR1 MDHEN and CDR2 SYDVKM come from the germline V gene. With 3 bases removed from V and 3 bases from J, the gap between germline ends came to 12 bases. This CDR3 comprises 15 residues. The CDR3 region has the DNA TGTGCCAGCAGTTTGAGGCCAGCGCTCAATCAGCCCCAGCATTTT. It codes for CASSLRPALNQPQHF.

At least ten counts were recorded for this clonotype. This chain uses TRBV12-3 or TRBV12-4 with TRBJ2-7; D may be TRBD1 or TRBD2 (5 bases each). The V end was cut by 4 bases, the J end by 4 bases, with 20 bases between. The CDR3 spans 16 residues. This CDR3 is CASSSGLGTDHYEQYF. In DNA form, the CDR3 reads TGTGCCAGCAGTTCGGGATTGGGGACCGACCATTACGAGCAGTACTTC.

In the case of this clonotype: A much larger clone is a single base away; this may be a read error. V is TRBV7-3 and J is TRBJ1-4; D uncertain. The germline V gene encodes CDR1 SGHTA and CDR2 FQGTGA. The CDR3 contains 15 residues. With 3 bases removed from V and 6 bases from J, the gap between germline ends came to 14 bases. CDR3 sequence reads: CASSLIGPGDEKLFF. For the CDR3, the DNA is TGTGCCAGCAGCTTGATAGGTCCCGGCGATGAAAAACTGTTTTTT.

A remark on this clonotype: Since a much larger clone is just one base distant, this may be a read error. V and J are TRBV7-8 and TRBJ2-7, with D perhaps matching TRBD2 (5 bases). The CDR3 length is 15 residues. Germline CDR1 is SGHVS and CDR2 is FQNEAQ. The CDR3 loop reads CASSPLAFPRRELYF. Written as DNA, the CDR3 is TGTGCCAGCAGCCCCTTAGCGTTCCCGCGCCGCGAGCTGTACTTC.

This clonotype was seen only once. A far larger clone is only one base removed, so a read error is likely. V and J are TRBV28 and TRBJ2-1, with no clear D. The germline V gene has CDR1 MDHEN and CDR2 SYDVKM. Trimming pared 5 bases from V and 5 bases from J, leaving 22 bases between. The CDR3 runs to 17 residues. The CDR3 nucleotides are TGTGCCAGCAGTGATTCGCAACCCGGTGGCACCCACAATGAGCAGTTCTTC. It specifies CASSDSQPGGTHNEQFF.